These 25 T cell receptor beta chains share one sample of origin, sequenced in a study of blood T cell repertoires in COVID-19 (dated by TCRdb to about 2020). Libraries were constructed by the immunoSEQ multiplex PCR assay. The table comes from immuneACCESS by way of TCRdb, which keeps in-frame sequences with V and J called. Part of the clones is missing from these tables; in studies checked, under half for an unresolved V gene and the rest for unknown reasons. This sample has 200,000 to 250,000 clones in its table, and 82% of those were observed once. The top ten hold about 3.6% of the sample. The sample comprised peripheral blood. These receptors were obtained from a woman of 80 years or more with acute or convalescent COVID-19.

The V call is TRBV5-6, the J call TRBJ1-5; tentative D call: TRBD1 (6 bases). V was trimmed by 6 bases and J by 2 bases, leaving 18 bases between them. In germline, CDR1 is SGHDT, CDR2 YYEEEE. This CDR3 has 16 amino acids. The CDR3 here is CASTSRGGGGNQPQHF. CDR3 sequence (DNA): TGTGCCAGCACCTCTAGGGGGGGAGGGGGCAATCAGCCCCAGCATTTT.

V is TRBV12-5 and J is TRBJ2-7, with TRBD1 as a possible D gene (6 bases). The V end lost 6 bases, the J end lost 7 bases, and 13 bases lay between the germline ends. Germline values: CDR1 LGHNT, CDR2 FRNRAP. The length of the CDR3 is 12 residues. CDR3 loop: CASGFDRSEQYF. CDR3 sequence (DNA): TGTGCTAGTGGCTTTGACAGGTCGGAGCAGTACTTC.

Concerning this clone: At one boundary the junction diverges from the germline segment, which might be a read error. The J gene is TRBJ2-7, the V gene TRBV7-7; 7 nucleotides align to TRBD1. The CDR3 spans 17 residues. CDR1 is SSHAT, CDR2 FNYEAQ, per germline (reference sequence). CDR3 in amino acids: CASSLAGTDKPAYEQYF. DNA of the CDR3: TGTGCTAGCAGCTTAGCAGGGACAGACAAGCCCGCCTACGAGCAGTACTTC.

The gene calls are TRBV3-1 (or the pseudogene TRBV3-2) and TRBJ2-2; 7 bases align to TRBD2. The germline V gene encodes CDR1 LGHDT and CDR2 YNNKEL (reference sequence). V lost 1 base and J lost 2; bases outside the gene matches: 4. The CDR3 loop spans 16 amino acids. CDR3 in amino acids: CASSQVSGLNTGELFF. CDR3 nucleotide sequence: TGTGCCAGCAGCCAAGTTAGCGGGCTAAACACCGGGGAGCTGTTTTTT.

The CDR3 nucleotides read TGTGCCAGCAGTTTATCCCCAAAAGGAGTCACTGAAGCTTTCTTT. It is translated as CASSLSPKGVTEAFF. The V call is TRBV28, the J call TRBJ1-1; D gene uncertain. This CDR3 has 15 amino acids. CDR1 is MDHEN, CDR2 SYDVKM, per germline. The ends were cut back, 1 base at V and 4 bases at J, with 13 bases in the middle.

Worth noting for this clone: Within the sample, other DNA sequences also encode this same CDR3. The chain carries TRBV6-5 and TRBJ1-1; 8 nucleotides align to TRBD1. There are 15 residues in the CDR3. Germline V gene sequence: CDR1 MNHEY, CDR2 SVGAGI. The J segment lost 1 base and the V segment lost 1 base, leaving 2 bases of the junction unmatched. DNA for the CDR3: TGTGCCAGCAGTTACTACGGACAGGGGAACACTGAAGCTTTCTTT. Encoded protein: CASSYYGQGNTEAFF.

The chain recombines TRBV24-1 with TRBJ1-5, with TRBD1 matching 7 bases. Germline V lookup: CDR1 KGHDR, CDR2 SFDVKD. CDR3 length equals 15 residues. With 3 bases clipped from V and 3 bases from J, the junction kept 4 bases outside the gene matches. DNA of the CDR3: TGTGCCACCAGTGATACCACAGGGGACAATCAGCCCCAGCATTTT. This sequence encodes CATSDTTGDNQPQHF.

The chain is built from TRBV19 and TRBJ1-5, with unresolved D. The germline V gene has CDR1 LNHDA and CDR2 SQIVND (reference sequence). The ends were cut back, 5 bases at V and 0 bases at J, with 14 bases in the middle. This CDR3 comprises 16 residues. The CDR3 here is CASSPRGYYSNQPQHF. In DNA form, the CDR3 reads TGTGCCAGTAGTCCCCGCGGGTATTATAGCAATCAGCCCCAGCATTTT.

CDR3 in DNA: TGTGCCAGCAGCCAACGGACTAGCGCACCCGAGCAGTACTTC. Protein: CASSQRTSAPEQYF. The rearrangement joins TRBV3-1 (or the pseudogene TRBV3-2) to TRBJ2-7, with 9 bases aligning to TRBD2. This CDR3 comprises 14 residues. J gave up 6 bases and V 2 bases, and 5 bases lay outside the gene matches. Germline CDR1 LGHDT, CDR2 YNNKEL (reference sequence).

The chain links TRBV19 to TRBJ2-3; TRBD2 matches 13 bases. The CDR3 length is 14 residues. Germline CDR1 reads LNHDA; CDR2 reads SQIVND (reference sequence). V shed 9 bases and J 2 bases; nucleotides not matched to a gene: 2. CDR3 amino acids: CASGLAGATDTQYF. The CDR3 region has the DNA TGTGCCAGCGGACTAGCGGGGGCCACAGATACGCAGTATTTT.

This clone was counted a single time. This chain uses TRBV7-9 with TRBJ2-3; 9 bases map to TRBD2. The CDR3 runs 16 residues. Germline assignment: CDR1 SEHNR and CDR2 FQNEAQ (reference sequence). The V gene end was trimmed by 1 base and the J gene end by 4 bases; junction bases not matched to a gene: 6. CDR3 protein: CASSLDGGGASDTQYF. CDR3 sequence (DNA): TGTGCCAGCAGCTTAGATGGCGGGGGGGCCTCAGATACGCAGTATTTT.

This rearrangement joins TRBV3-1 (or the pseudogene TRBV3-2) to TRBJ1-2; 9 positions match TRBD1. The germline gives CDR1 LGHDT, CDR2 YNNKEL (reference sequence). V was clipped by 4 bases and J by 8 bases; unmatched bases: 11. The CDR3 contains 15 residues. CDR3 nucleotide sequence: TGTGCCAGCAGCCCCCACCCCCGGGACAGGGTAGGCTACACCTTC. This encodes CASSPHPRDRVGYTF.

V is TRBV5-6 and J is TRBJ2-1; possible D gene TRBD2, 6 bases. The CDR3 has 16 amino acids. Germline V gene data show CDR1 as SGHDT and CDR2 as YYEEEE. Trimming took off 6 bases at V and 3 bases at J, with 19 bases between the two ends. CDR3 nucleotides: TGTGCCAGCACCACACGGGGGTCAGGGCGCTACAATGAGCAGTTCTTC. Encoded protein: CASTTRGSGRYNEQFF.

This clone was detected once. The gene calls are TRBV6-5 and TRBJ2-1; TRBD1 aligns across 10 bases. Germline lookup yields CDR1 MNHEY and CDR2 SVGAGI. V gave up 5 bases and J gave up 7 bases; unmatched junction bases: 8. There are 15 residues in the CDR3. DNA for the CDR3: TGTGCCAGCAGTCGCGGGACAGGGGCATCTAATGAGCAGTTCTTC. Protein sequence: CASSRGTGASNEQFF.

The sample holds a few counts of this clone. V gene TRBV7-2 combines with J gene TRBJ2-1, with D possibly TRBD2 on 7 matching bases. V lost 2 bases and J 4 bases, leaving 15 bases between the germline ends. The V gene's germline CDR1 is SGHTA and CDR2 FQGNSA. CDR3 length: 16 amino acids. The CDR3 loop reads CASSLMAGATYNEQFF. The CDR3 DNA is TGTGCCAGCAGCTTAATGGCGGGGGCAACGTACAATGAGCAGTTCTTC.

The chain joins TRBV11-3 to TRBJ2-3; 11 nucleotides line up with TRBD2. Trimming cost V 1 base and J 4 bases; bases outside gene matches: 4. The CDR3 consists of 16 residues. Germline V gene data show CDR1 as SGHNT and CDR2 as YENEEA. The CDR3 bases are TGTGCCAGCAGCTTAGTAACTAGCGGGGGTTCAGATACGCAGTATTTT. Encoded protein: CASSLVTSGGSDTQYF.

V and J are TRBV14 and TRBJ1-5; 10 nucleotides line up with TRBD1. Losses at the gene ends were 6 bases for V and 3 bases for J; bases not matched to a gene: 5. CDR3 length: 15 amino acids. The germline V gene has CDR1 SGHDN and CDR2 FVKESK. CDR3 in amino acids: CASSSGQGINQPQHF. The CDR3 DNA is TGTGCCAGCAGTTCGGGACAGGGGATCAATCAGCCCCAGCATTTT. The variable domain in full, completed from reference TRBV14 and TRBJ1-5, reads EAGVTQFPSHSVIEKGQTVTLRCDPISGHDNLYWYRRVMGKEIKFLLHFVKESKQDESGMPNNRFLAERTGGTYSTLKVQPAELEDSGVYFCASSSGQGINQPQHFGDGTRLSIL.

This chain connects TRBV12-3 or TRBV12-4 to TRBJ2-3; D gene ambiguous. The CDR3 totals 12 residues. Trimming removed 6 bases at V and 2 bases at J, with 6 bases between. In DNA, the CDR3 is TGTGCCAGCAGACTGAACACAGATACGCAGTATTTT. Its translation is CASRLNTDTQYF.

V gene TRBV30 combines with J gene TRBJ1-5; 8 bases map to TRBD1. Germline V gene data show CDR1 as GTSNPN and CDR2 as SVGIG (reference sequence). The CDR3 runs to 13 residues. J gave up 5 bases and V 4 bases, and 4 bases lay outside the gene matches. The CDR3 sequence is CAWTGGWDQPQHF. CDR3 bases: TGTGCCTGGACAGGGGGCTGGGATCAGCCCCAGCATTTT.

The chain uses TRBV20-1 and TRBJ2-3, with TRBD2 matching 7 bases. This CDR3 comprises 16 residues. Germline V gives CDR1 DFQATT, CDR2 SNEGSKA (reference sequence). V dropped 3 bases and J dropped 6; count of bases not matched to a gene: 15. The CDR3 coding sequence is TGCAGTGCTAGTCTGAGGAGCGGGGCATGGGCCGATACGCAGTATTTT. Translated: CSASLRSGAWADTQYF.

The chain employs TRBV6-6 and TRBJ2-7; 8 positions agree with TRBD1. The CDR3 loop spans 15 amino acids. V was pared by 4 bases and J by 2 bases, with 7 bases of the junction left unmatched. Germline CDR1 reads MNHNY; CDR2 reads SVGAGI (reference sequence). The CDR3 bases are TGTGCCAGCAGTTCTAGGGACAGGTTGACCTACGAGCAGTACTTC. Protein product: CASSSRDRLTYEQYF.

The rearrangement joins TRBV5-1 to TRBJ1-4, with TRBD1 matching 7 bases. Germline trimming cut 3 bases from V and 7 bases from J; bases unmatched to any gene: 9. This CDR3 spans 15 amino acids. The germline gives CDR1 SGHRS, CDR2 YFSETQ. The CDR3 region has the DNA TGCGCCAGCAGCTCCGGGACAGCGAAAAGTGAAAAACTGTTTTTT. It is translated as CASSSGTAKSEKLFF.

The chain combines TRBV7-9 with TRBJ1-2; the D gene is possibly TRBD1 (5 bases). The germline V gene encodes CDR1 SEHNR and CDR2 FQNEAQ (reference sequence). Between the trimmed V and J ends, which lost 4 bases and 2 bases, there was a span of 14 bases. This CDR3 has 15 amino acids. CDR3 in amino acids: CASSWTLNPNYGYTF. The DNA of the CDR3 is TGTGCCAGCAGCTGGACACTCAACCCAAACTATGGCTACACCTTC.

V and J are TRBV7-6 and TRBJ1-5; 7 bases align to TRBD1. The CDR3 runs 14 residues. Germline V gene data show CDR1 as SGHVS and CDR2 as FNYEAQ. The V gene end was trimmed by 5 bases and the J gene end by 5 bases; junction bases not matched to a gene: 6. CDR3 sequence: CASSELGQHQPQHF. As DNA, the CDR3 is TGTGCCAGCAGCGAACTGGGACAGCATCAGCCCCAGCATTTT.

In its sample, this clone was seen once. The genes are TRBV6-5 and TRBJ1-6; D not resolved. The CDR3 sequence is 14 residues long. The V end lost 6 bases, the J end lost 6 bases, and 12 bases lay between the germline ends. CDR1 MNHEY and CDR2 SVGAGI come from the germline V gene. The CDR3 protein is CASRPKTGNSPLHF. The CDR3 DNA reads as TGTGCCAGCAGACCTAAGACGGGTAATTCACCCCTCCACTTT.